This TCR beta chain stems from a study of T cells in Graves' hyperthyroidism and ophthalmopathy. Looking at the study overall: It was at initial diagnosis, before any treatment, that peripheral blood was collected.

RNA transcripts were the template for amplifying TCR beta CDR3 regions. During a first-round RT-PCR of the TCR CDR3, the HTBI primer set was used. TCRdb reanalysed the multiplex PCR reads using MiXCR and keeps one entry per CDR3 protein. The table includes 500,000 or so distinct CDR3 sequences, about 16% detected once. To note about this clonotype: The germline gene is not matched at one end of the junction; a read error may be the cause.

Duration under 3 months, a NOSPECS grade of at least 4, and a Clinical Activity Score of at least 3 characterized the ophthalmopathy patients. Exclusion of patients followed from uncontrolled infection, other autoimmune disease, pregnancy or lactation. Looked up from germline, CDR1 is WSHSY and CDR2 is SAAADI. CDR3 length: 17 amino acids. The specimen was blood. This chain connects TRBV10-2 to TRBJ2-3; TRBD2 agrees at 7 bases. This TCR derives from a woman aged 25 to 39 with Graves' ophthalmopathy. DNA of the CDR3: TGCGCCAGCAGAGAGTACAAACTAGCGCAAGTTACAGATACGCAGTATTTT. Protein sequence: CASREYKLAQVTDTQYF.